This T cell receptor beta chain was sequenced for a study of CD8 T cells in Susac syndrome. This clonotype was seen just once. Random hexamers primed reverse transcription of about 0.5 to 1 ug RNA. The TCR beta CDR3 was amplified by immunoSEQ multiplex PCR across 54 Vbeta, 13 Jbeta. TCRdb re-analysed the immunoSEQ multiplex PCR reads in MiXCR, keeping a single row per CDR3 protein. The sample lists 200,000 to 250,000 distinct CDR3 sequences, more than 85% occurring once. The V and J ends lost 5 bases and 5 bases respectively, with 12 bases between them. Germline V gene lookup returns CDR1 SGHVS and CDR2 FQNEAQ. CDR3 length: 13 amino acids. In blood CD8+ and CD4+ T cells, TCR beta underwent sequencing. The multiple sclerosis control cohort comprised treatment-naive individuals presenting with stable or active relapsing-remitting disease.

Sequenced: CD8+ T cells from PBMCs. The gene calls are TRBV7-8 and TRBJ2-5, with D perhaps given as TRBD1 or TRBD2 (5 bases each). The TCR was taken from a human donor with multiple sclerosis. The CDR3 region has the DNA TGTGCCAGCAGCCGTCGGGGCAGGGAGACCCAGTACTTC. Its translation: CASSRRGRETQYF. Based on the CDR3 plus reference TRBV7-8 and TRBJ2-5, the full variable domain is GAGVSQSPRYKVAKRGQDVALRCDPISGHVSLFWYQQALGQGPEFLTYFQNEAQLDKSGLPSDRFFAERPEGSVSTLKIQRTQQEDSAVYLCASSRRGRETQYFGPGTRLLVL.